This TCR beta chain was observed in a study of T cell changes during pregnancy in multiple sclerosis. This table comes from immunoSEQ multiplex PCR, and its TCRdb copy is limited to in-frame clones, with some not included. Of roughly 65,000 clones listed, around 91% are singletons. CDR3 length: 15 amino acids. Germline CDR1 is SGHTA and CDR2 is FQGNSA. V dropped 3 bases and J dropped 5 bases, with 16 bases sitting between them. The sequencing here drew on peripheral blood, taken in the third trimester of pregnancy. This clonotype originated in a female donor in good health, enrolled as a control in a pregnancy study. The chain carries TRBV7-2 and TRBJ1-1; TRBD1 is a possible D gene (5 bases). CDR3: CASSLTGGTGTEAFF. Written as DNA, the CDR3 is TGTGCCAGCAGCTTGACGGGGGGAACTGGGACTGAAGCTTTCTTT.